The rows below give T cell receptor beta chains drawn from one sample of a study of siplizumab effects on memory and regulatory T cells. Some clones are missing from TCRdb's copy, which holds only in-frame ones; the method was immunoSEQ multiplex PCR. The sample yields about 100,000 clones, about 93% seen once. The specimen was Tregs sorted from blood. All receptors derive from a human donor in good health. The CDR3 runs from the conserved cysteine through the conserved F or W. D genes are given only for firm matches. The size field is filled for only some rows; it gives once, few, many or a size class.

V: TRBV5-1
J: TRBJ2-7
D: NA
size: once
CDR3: CASSLAGTYEQYF
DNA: TGCGCCAGCAGCTTAGCAGGTACCTACGAGCAGTACTTC

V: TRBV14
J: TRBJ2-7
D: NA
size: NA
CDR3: CASSQRTWLRRSYEQYF
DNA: TGTGCCAGCAGCCAAAGGACTTGGTTGAGAAGGAGCTACGAGCAGTACTTC

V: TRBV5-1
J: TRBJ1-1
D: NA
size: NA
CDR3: CASSLRPSTEAFF
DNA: TGCGCCAGCAGCTTGAGGCCGAGCACTGAAGCTTTCTTT

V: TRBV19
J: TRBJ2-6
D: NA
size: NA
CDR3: CASSESGANVLTF
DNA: TGTGCCAGTAGTGAGTCTGGGGCCAACGTCCTGACTTTC

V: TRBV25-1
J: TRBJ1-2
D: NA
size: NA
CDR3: CASSRAYYGYTF
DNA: TGTGCCAGCAGTCGGGCCTACTATGGCTACACCTTC

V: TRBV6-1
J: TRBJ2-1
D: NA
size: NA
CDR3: CASSRQGGYNEQFF
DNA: TGTGCCAGCAGTCGACAGGGAGGATACAATGAGCAGTTCTTC

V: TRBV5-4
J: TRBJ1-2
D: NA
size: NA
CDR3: CASSLAGRLEFGYTF
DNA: TGTGCCAGCAGCTTGGCGGGCAGGCTCGAATTTGGCTACACCTTC

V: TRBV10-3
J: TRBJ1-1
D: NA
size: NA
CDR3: CAISESWDLNTEAFF
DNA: TGTGCCATCAGTGAGTCATGGGACTTAAACACTGAAGCTTTCTTT

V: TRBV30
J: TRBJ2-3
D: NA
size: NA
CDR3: CAWSRMIYTDTQYF
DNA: TGTGCCTGGAGTCGAATGATTTATACAGATACGCAGTATTTT

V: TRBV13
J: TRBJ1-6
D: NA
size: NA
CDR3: CASSLDGNSPLHF
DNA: TGTGCCAGCAGCTTGGACGGTAATTCACCCCTCCACTTT

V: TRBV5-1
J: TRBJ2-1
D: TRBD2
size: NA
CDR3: CASYLAGGYNEQFF
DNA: TGCGCCAGCTACCTAGCGGGGGGGTACAATGAGCAGTTCTTC

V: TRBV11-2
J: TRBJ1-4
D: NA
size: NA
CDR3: CASSPRPLGELFF
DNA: TGTGCCAGCAGCCCAAGGCCCTTGGGGGAACTGTTTTTT

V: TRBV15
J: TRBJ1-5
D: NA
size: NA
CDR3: CATSRDLRPPRGNQPQHF
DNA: TGTGCCACCAGCAGAGATCTCAGACCCCCAAGGGGGAATCAGCCCCAGCATTTT